This TCR beta chain originates from a study of OX40 agonist ivuxolimab in advanced cancers. A note on the overall study: The costimulatory receptor OX40 (CD134) was targeted by ivuxolimab, a fully human IgG2 agonistic monoclonal antibody. Of the approximately 54 dose-escalation patients, hepatocellular carcinoma was present in around 20, melanoma in roughly 15, renal cell carcinoma in 9 and head and neck cancer in 9. In the dose-escalation cohort, 75% to 90% of patients were male, and the mean age was 60 years with a range of 23 to 79. Peripheral TCRbeta sequencing was intended to test whether TCR sequence diversity was altered and clonal T-cell expansion was caused by ivuxolimab. Intravenous ivuxolimab was administered to patients every 2 weeks at six dose levels: 0.01, 0.1, 0.3, 1.5, 3 and 10 mg/kg. The paper covers the monotherapy dose-escalation part of the phase I ivuxolimab trial, which included N ≈ 50 patients. Prior anti-PD-1, anti-PD-L1 or anti-CTLA-4 therapy was permitted, and checkpoint inhibitors had been received by around 40% of dose-escalation patients. Partial responses were achieved by three dose-escalation patients, of whom one had hepatocellular carcinoma and two had cutaneous melanoma. The paper as a whole reports these results and caveats: Which antigens the clonally expanded peripheral T cells were specific for was not determined. At doses of 0.1 to 3.0 mg/kg, clonal expansion of both CD4+ and CD8+ T cells in blood was seen between baseline and week 6. In partial responders in the 0.1-3.0 mg/kg groups, normalized peripheral clonal expansion was found to be among the lowest, especially among CD8+ T cells. Low levels of normalized T-cell clonal expansion were also seen in some nonresponding patients. After ivuxolimab, expanded clones were on average more numerous among CD8+ T cells than among CD4+ T cells.

The trial excluded patients who had a history of autoimmune disease or who were on systemic immunosuppression. In every dose cohort, peripheral blood was drawn for TCR sequencing at baseline, cycle 4 day 1, and cycle 7 day 1. The samples were drawn from a first-in-human, open-label, multicenter phase I dose-escalation trial of ivuxolimab. Adults with locally advanced or metastatic melanoma, renal cell carcinoma, hepatocellular carcinoma or head and neck squamous cell carcinoma were enrolled in the trial. Before TCR sequencing, CD4+ and CD8+ T cells were separately sorted from peripheral blood. To sequence the TCRbeta CDR3 region, genomic DNA was isolated from the sorted cells. The immunoSEQ Assay was used for sequencing of TCRbeta CDR3 regions. TCRdb provides this immuneACCESS table in a form limited to in-frame rearrangements. Some clones are lacking; in checked studies, under half of them reflect an unresolved V gene, and why the rest are absent is not known. Counted in this sample were 90,000 to 120,000 clones; around 93% of them appeared once. 1% to 1.5% of the sample belongs to the ten largest clones.

In this sample, this clone turned up once. This receptor's antigen is unknown. Within one base of it there is no much larger clone, and no base qualities were kept. Specimen: CD4+ or CD8+ T cells sorted from blood, collected in a trial of the OX40 agonist ivuxolimab. This TCR came from an adult with an advanced solid tumor such as melanoma, head and neck, liver or kidney cancer.

The nucleotides are TGTGCCAGCAGGAACTCAGGGGGCACTGAAGCTTTCTTT. It translates to CASRNSGGTEAFF. This chain is built from TRBV27 and TRBJ1-1; 7 bases in the middle match TRBD1. The CDR3 covers 13 residues, taking in both the cysteine and the phenylalanine. Only the CDR3 region is kept as DNA, spanning 39 bases read in frame from base 1. CDR1 MNHEY and CDR2 SMNVEV were looked up in the germline V gene (reference sequence). At the junction V is shortened by 6 bases and J by 4 bases; bases outside the gene matches: 5.